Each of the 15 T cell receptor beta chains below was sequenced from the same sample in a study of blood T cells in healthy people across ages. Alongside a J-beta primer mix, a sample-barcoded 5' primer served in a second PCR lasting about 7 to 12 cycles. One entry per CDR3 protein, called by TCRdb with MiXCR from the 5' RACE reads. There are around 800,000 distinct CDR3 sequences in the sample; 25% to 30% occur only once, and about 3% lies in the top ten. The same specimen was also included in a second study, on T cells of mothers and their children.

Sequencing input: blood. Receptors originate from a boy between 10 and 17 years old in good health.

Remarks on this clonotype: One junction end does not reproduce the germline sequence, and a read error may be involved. CDR3 loop: CASSLGTGLGETQYF. The CDR3 bases are TGTGCCAGCAGTTTAGGGACGGGTCTAGGGGAGACCCAGTACTTC. This sequence joins TRBV7-2 and TRBJ2-5; the D gene could be TRBD1 or TRBD2 (5 bases each). The germline gives CDR1 SGHTA, CDR2 FQGNSA. The CDR3 is 15 amino acids. The whole variable domain, remainder taken from reference TRBV7-2 and TRBJ2-5, is GAGVSQSPSNKVTEKGKDVELRCDPISGHTALYWYRQSLGQGLEFLIYFQGNSAPDKSGLPSDRFSAERTGGSVSTLTIQRTQQEDSAVYLCASSLGTGLGETQYFGPGTRLLVL.

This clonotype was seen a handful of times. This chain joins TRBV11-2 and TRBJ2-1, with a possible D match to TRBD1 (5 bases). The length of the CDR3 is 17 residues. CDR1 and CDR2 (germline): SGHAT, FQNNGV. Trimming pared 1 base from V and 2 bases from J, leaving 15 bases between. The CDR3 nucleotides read TGTGCCAGCAGCTTAGTCGGTGGGGCGGATACCTACAATGAGCAGTTCTTC. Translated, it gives CASSLVGGADTYNEQFF.

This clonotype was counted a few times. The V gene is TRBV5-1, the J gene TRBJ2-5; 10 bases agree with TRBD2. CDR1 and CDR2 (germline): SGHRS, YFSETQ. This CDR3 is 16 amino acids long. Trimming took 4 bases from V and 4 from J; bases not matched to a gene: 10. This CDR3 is CASSHGSGGAAETQYF. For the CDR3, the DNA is TGCGCCAGCAGCCACGGGAGCGGGGGGGCCGCAGAGACCCAGTACTTC.

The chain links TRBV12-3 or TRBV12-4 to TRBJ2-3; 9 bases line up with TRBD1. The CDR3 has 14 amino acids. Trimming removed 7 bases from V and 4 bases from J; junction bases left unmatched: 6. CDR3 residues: CASNRGRPADTQYF. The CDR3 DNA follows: TGTGCCAGCAACAGGGGGCGCCCCGCAGATACGCAGTATTTT.

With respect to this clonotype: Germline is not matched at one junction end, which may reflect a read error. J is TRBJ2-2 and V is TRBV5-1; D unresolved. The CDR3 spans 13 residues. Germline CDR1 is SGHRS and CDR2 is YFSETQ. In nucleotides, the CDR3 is TGCGCCAGCAGCTTGGCCCTCACCAGGGAGCTGTTTTTT. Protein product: CASSLALTRELFF.

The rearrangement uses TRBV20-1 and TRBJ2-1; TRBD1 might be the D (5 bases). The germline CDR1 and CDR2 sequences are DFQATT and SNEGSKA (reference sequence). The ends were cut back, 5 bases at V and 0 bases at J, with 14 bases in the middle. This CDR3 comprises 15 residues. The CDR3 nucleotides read TGCAGTGCTCTTGAGACAGATTACTCCTACAATGAGCAGTTCTTC. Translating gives CSALETDYSYNEQFF.

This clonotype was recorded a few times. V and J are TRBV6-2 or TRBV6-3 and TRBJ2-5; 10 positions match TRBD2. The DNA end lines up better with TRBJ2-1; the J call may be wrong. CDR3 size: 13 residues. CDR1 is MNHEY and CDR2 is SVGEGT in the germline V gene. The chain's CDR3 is CASRASGGDEQFF. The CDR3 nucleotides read TGTGCCAGCAGAGCTAGCGGGGGTGATGAGCAGTTCTTC.

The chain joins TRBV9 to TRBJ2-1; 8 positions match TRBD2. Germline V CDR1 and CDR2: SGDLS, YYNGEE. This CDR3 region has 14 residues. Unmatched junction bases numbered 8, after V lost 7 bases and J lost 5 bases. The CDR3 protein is CASDRGGRHNEQFF. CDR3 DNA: TGTGCCAGCGACCGGGGGGGTCGGCACAATGAGCAGTTCTTC.

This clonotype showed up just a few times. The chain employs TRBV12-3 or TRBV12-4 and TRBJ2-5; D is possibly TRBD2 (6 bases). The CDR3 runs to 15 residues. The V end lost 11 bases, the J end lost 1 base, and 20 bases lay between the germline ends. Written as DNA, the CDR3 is TGTGCCGTGGGCCGCGGGGAGGAACGCCAAGAGACCCAGTACTTC. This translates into CAVGRGEERQETQYF.

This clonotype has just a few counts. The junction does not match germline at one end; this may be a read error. CDR3 sequence: CASSEGLGNTGELFF. The CDR3 DNA reads as TGTGCCAGCAGCGAAGGACTGGGGAACACCGGGGAGCTGTTTTTT. V and J are TRBV2 and TRBJ2-2; perhaps TRBD2 as D (5 bases). Germline V gene lookup returns CDR1 SNHLY and CDR2 FYNNEI. CDR3 length: 15 amino acids.

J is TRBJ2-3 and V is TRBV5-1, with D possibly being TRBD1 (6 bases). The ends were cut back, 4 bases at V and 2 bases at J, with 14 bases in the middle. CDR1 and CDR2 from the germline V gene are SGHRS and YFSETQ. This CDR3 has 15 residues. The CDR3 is CASSPDRSATDTQYF. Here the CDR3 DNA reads TGCGCCAGCAGCCCAGACAGGTCCGCCACAGATACGCAGTATTTT.

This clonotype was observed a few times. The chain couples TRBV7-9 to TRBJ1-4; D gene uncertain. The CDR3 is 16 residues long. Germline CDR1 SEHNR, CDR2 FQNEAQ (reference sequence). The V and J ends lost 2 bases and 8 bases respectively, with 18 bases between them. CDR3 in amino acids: CASSLNRRLVGEKLFF. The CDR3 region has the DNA TGTGCCAGCAGCTTAAATAGGCGGCTGGTCGGGGAAAAACTGTTTTTT.

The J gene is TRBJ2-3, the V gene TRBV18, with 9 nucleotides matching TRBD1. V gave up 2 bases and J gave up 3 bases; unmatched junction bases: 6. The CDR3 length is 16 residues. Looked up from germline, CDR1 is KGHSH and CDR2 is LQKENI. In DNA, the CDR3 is TGTGCCAGCTCACCATGGGGACAGGGTATGACAGATACGCAGTATTTT. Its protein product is CASSPWGQGMTDTQYF.

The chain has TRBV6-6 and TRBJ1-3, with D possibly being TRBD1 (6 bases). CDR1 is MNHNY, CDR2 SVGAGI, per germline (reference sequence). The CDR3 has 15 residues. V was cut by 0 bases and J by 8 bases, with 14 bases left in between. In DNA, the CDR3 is TGTGCCAGCAGTTACTCGAAGTCCAGGGGTGACACCATATATTTT. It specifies CASSYSKSRGDTIYF.

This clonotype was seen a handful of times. The chain's CDR3 is CASSYSTGGTGELFF. The CDR3 DNA is TGTGCCAGCAGTTACTCGACAGGGGGGACCGGGGAGCTGTTTTTT. The V call is TRBV6-5, the J call TRBJ2-2, with 9 bases fitting TRBD1. From germline, CDR1 is MNHEY and CDR2 SVGAGI. This CDR3 spans 15 amino acids. The V and J ends lost 0 bases and 5 bases, in that order; junction bases with no gene match: 1.